This T cell receptor beta chain was retrieved from a study of blood T cell repertoires in COVID-19. The V and J ends lost 0 bases and 5 bases, in that order; junction bases with no gene match: 6. The CDR3 spans 16 residues. The V gene's germline CDR1 is SGHVS and CDR2 FQNEAQ. Enrollees, about 18 to 95 years old, lived in 25 or so US areas. All exposed participants met a person with COVID-19 within 2 weeks before entering the study. In the original analysis: Using reference gene primer amplification, nucleated cell counts were estimated. TCRdb's copy holds only in-frame clones and misses some; the assay was immunoSEQ multiplex PCR. V and J calls and clone size are copied from that table; D and trimming were computed from the DNA. Of about 300,000 clones in the sample, 85% are singletons; the top ten hold 1.5% to 2%.

The receptor's source is a woman aged 25 to 39 who had been exposed to COVID-19. The rearrangement links TRBV7-8 to TRBJ2-3, with 9 bases fitting TRBD2. The sequenced sample was PBMCs or T cells enriched from blood (not recorded which). The CDR3 reads CASSLARRGGLDTQYF. The CDR3 region has the DNA TGTGCCAGCAGCTTAGCGCGGCGGGGGGGTTTAGATACGCAGTATTTT.